Reported below is one TCR beta chain. Its specificity is unknown. This record belongs to a study of T cell repertoires in cytomegalovirus infection. Study information: In the study, CMV epitopes included recently identified HLA-C-restricted and well-studied HLA-B-restricted ones. Evidence of both CMV infection and a matching HLA type came from public TCR beta signatures. The study's findings and limits: HLA-C-restricted CMV clonotypes gave the most frequent clonotype in two of eight donors. The cumulative frequency of public TCR beta families identified carriers of CMV plus the relevant HLA.

The CDR3 length is 15 residues. With 8 bases clipped from V and 2 bases from J, the junction kept 6 bases outside the gene matches. TCRdb reanalysed the reads using MiXCR and keeps one entry per CDR3 protein. The table has around 360,000 distinct CDR3 sequences, about a third seen once; the top ten hold around an eighth. The sample here was cultured PBMCs, taken from culture after CMV antigen stimulation. The sequence was collected from a human donor in good health (CMV status not recorded). Some clones in this sample may be carry-over from other donors' samples. The chain joins TRBV12-3 or TRBV12-4 to TRBJ2-3, with TRBD2 matching over 11 bases. This chain's CDR3 is CASLPSGRFTDTQYF. The CDR3, as DNA: TGTGCCAGCCTGCCTAGCGGGAGGTTCACAGATACGCAGTATTTT.